This passage covers 13 T cell receptor beta chains from one sample sequenced in a study of blood T cell repertoires in COVID-19. Generated by immunoSEQ multiplex PCR, the TCRdb table keeps only in-frame clones and is missing some. The sample lists 360,000 or so clones, around 91% occurring once. Material: peripheral blood. The source of these receptors is a man aged 18 to 29 with active or convalescent COVID-19.

This rearrangement joins TRBV6-5 to TRBJ2-3; tentatively, D is TRBD2 (5 bases). V was trimmed by 5 bases and J by 6 bases, leaving 6 bases between them. The CDR3 extends over 11 amino acids. The V gene's germline CDR1 is MNHEY and CDR2 SVGAGI. The DNA for the CDR3 is TGTGCCAGCAGTCGCGGGGATACGCAGTATTTT. It encodes CASSRGDTQYF.

The CDR3: CASSLQGALPYEQYF. The CDR3 DNA follows: TGTGCCAGCAGCCTACAGGGGGCCCTACCCTACGAGCAGTACTTC. The chain links TRBV27 to TRBJ2-7; 9 bases align to TRBD1. The ends lost 6 bases at V and 2 bases at J; junction bases unmatched: 8. The CDR3 contains 15 residues. Germline CDR1 MNHEY, CDR2 SMNVEV (reference sequence).

This clone was seen a single time. The V and J genes are TRBV28 and TRBJ1-5; 9 bases line up with TRBD1. From germline, CDR1 is MDHEN and CDR2 SYDVKM. The CDR3 is 15 amino acids. With V trimmed by 8 bases and J by 5 bases, 10 bases remained unmatched. The CDR3 sequence: CASLKPGQGDQPQHF. CDR3 in DNA: TGTGCCAGCCTTAAACCGGGACAGGGAGATCAGCCCCAGCATTTT.

The chain employs TRBV6-5 and TRBJ1-6, with D hard to call. The length of the CDR3 is 15 residues. V was clipped by 7 bases and J by 6 bases, with 16 bases between them. Germline V gene lookup returns CDR1 MNHEY and CDR2 SVGAGI. CDR3 loop: CASILTRISNSPLHF. CDR3 bases: TGTGCCAGCATTTTAACCCGAATTAGTAATTCACCCCTCCACTTT.

A few counts support this clone. The rearrangement uses TRBV18 and TRBJ1-2; 9 bases map to TRBD1. The junction had 9 bases not matched to a gene; V was cut back by 3 bases and J by 4 bases. This CDR3 region has 16 residues. Germline values: CDR1 KGHSH, CDR2 LQKENI. DNA for the CDR3: TGTGCCAGCTCACCTCCCTCGACAGGGGGGACCTATGGCTACACCTTC. Translating it yields CASSPPSTGGTYGYTF.

About this clone: A junction end diverges from the germline sequence, so it may reflect a read error. This chain links TRBV18 with TRBJ2-6; TRBD2 might be the D (6 bases). The CDR3 is made up of 16 amino acids. In germline, CDR1 is KGHSH, CDR2 LQKENI. In DNA form, the CDR3 reads TGTGCCAGCTCACCAGTAGGAGGGTCTGGGGCCAACGTGCTGACTTTC. Translated, it gives CASSPVGGSGANVLTF.

The chain uses TRBV3-1 (or the pseudogene TRBV3-2) and TRBJ1-1; 7 bases fit TRBD1. The germline CDR1 and CDR2 sequences are LGHDT and YNNKEL (reference sequence). V trimming: 4 bases; J trimming: 7 bases; junction bases outside the gene matches: 6. The CDR3 is 13 residues long. The CDR3 spells CASSPTGPNEAFF. As DNA, the CDR3 is TGTGCCAGCAGCCCGACAGGGCCGAATGAAGCTTTCTTT.

The chain has TRBV19 and TRBJ1-2, with no clear D. The CDR3 runs 14 residues. CDR1 and CDR2 (germline): LNHDA, SQIVND (reference sequence). Trimming removed 5 bases from V and 5 bases from J, with 15 bases in between. The CDR3 loop is CASSPGGGTYGYTF. Here the CDR3 DNA reads TGTGCCAGTAGTCCCGGCGGCGGTACTTATGGCTACACCTTC. The variable domain in full, completed from reference TRBV19 and TRBJ1-2, reads DGGITQSPKYLFRKEGQNVTLSCEQNLNHDAMYWYRQDPGQGLRLIYYSQIVNDFQKGDIAEGYSVSREKKESFPLTVTSAQKNPTAFYLCASSPGGGTYGYTFGSGTRLTVV.

The chain joins TRBV18 to TRBJ2-1; 8 bases are a match to TRBD2. Losses at the gene ends were 3 bases for V and 8 bases for J; bases not matched to a gene: 12. CDR1 KGHSH and CDR2 LQKENI come from the germline V gene. The CDR3 is 16 residues long. The CDR3 spells CASSPGPAGVVDEQFF. The CDR3 DNA is TGTGCCAGCTCACCCGGTCCAGCGGGAGTCGTAGATGAGCAGTTCTTC. Complete variable domain (other parts from reference TRBV18 and TRBJ2-1): NAGVMQNPRHLVRRRGQEARLRCSPMKGHSHVYWYRQLPEEGLKFMVYLQKENIIDESGMPKERFSAEFPKEGPSILRIQQVVRGDSAAYFCASSPGPAGVVDEQFFGPGTRLTVL.

The chain couples TRBV4-2 to TRBJ2-5; 11 nucleotides line up with TRBD2. The CDR3 has 18 residues. Looked up from germline, CDR1 is LGHNA and CDR2 is YNFKEQ. Germline trimming cut 2 bases from V and 2 bases from J; bases unmatched to any gene: 10. The CDR3 reads CASSQTGTSGTKQETQYF. CDR3 nucleotides: TGTGCCAGCAGCCAAACCGGGACTAGCGGTACAAAACAAGAGACCCAGTACTTC.

The rearrangement links TRBV28 to TRBJ2-1; 9 nucleotides line up with TRBD1. From germline, CDR1 is MDHEN and CDR2 SYDVKM. The trim removed 10 bases at V and 4 bases at J, leaving 5 bases unmatched. The CDR3 has 13 amino acids. The CDR3 is CATGGQGYNEQFF. For the CDR3, the DNA is TGTGCCACGGGGGGACAGGGATACAATGAGCAGTTCTTC.

The V gene is TRBV6-5, the J gene TRBJ2-7, with D perhaps TRBD2 (6 bases). The germline V gene encodes CDR1 MNHEY and CDR2 SVGAGI. The CDR3 contains 11 residues. V lost 2 bases to trimming and J lost 9 bases, with 8 bases between them. The CDR3 loop reads CASSYQGGQYF. The CDR3 nucleotides are TGTGCCAGCAGTTACCAGGGAGGGCAGTACTTC.

This chain joins TRBV29-1 and TRBJ1-2; maybe TRBD1 (5 bases). This CDR3 spans 12 amino acids. Trimming removed 7 bases at V and 3 bases at J, with 12 bases between. Looked up from germline, CDR1 is SQVTM and CDR2 is ANQGSEA. The CDR3 protein is CSGLIGDYGYTF. The CDR3 coding sequence is TGCAGCGGTCTCATAGGGGACTATGGCTACACCTTC.